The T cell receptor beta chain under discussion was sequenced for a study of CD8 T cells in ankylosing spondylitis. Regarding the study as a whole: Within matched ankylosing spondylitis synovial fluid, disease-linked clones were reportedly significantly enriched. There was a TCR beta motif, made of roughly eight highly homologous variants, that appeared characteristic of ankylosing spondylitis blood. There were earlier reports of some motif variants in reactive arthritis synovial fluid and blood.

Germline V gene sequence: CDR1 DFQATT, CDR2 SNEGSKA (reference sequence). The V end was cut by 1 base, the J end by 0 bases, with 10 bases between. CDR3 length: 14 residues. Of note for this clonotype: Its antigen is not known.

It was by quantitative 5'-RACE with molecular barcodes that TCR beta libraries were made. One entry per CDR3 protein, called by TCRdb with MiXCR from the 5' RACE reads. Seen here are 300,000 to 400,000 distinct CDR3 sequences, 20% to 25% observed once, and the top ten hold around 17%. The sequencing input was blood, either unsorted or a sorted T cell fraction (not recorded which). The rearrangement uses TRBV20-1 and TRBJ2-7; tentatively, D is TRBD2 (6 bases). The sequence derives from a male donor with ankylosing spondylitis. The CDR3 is CSARVREISYEQYF. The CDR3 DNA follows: TGCAGTGCTAGAGTTCGGGAGATCTCCTACGAGCAGTACTTC.